This record looks at one T cell receptor beta chain sequence and its context. The table lists this clonotype with many counts. Its antigen specificity is not known. No base quality information exists; no much larger clone differs at one position. Receptor amplification or capture employed 5' RACE. The sequencer listed for this sample is NextSeq 500. The TCR library protocol attached a unique molecular identifier to each TCR cDNA molecule to allow correction of PCR and sequencing errors. On the study's bioinformatics: Decombinator tools were used for TCR identification, UMI-based error correction and CDR3 extraction. TCRs above a frequency of 2 per 1,000, corresponding to the top 1% of the tumor frequency distribution, were defined as expanded. Expanded tumor TCRs statistically deemed absent (corrected P<0.05) from at least one tumor region were classed as regional, and all other expanded tumor TCRs were classed as ubiquitous. Rényi diversity was computed with the R vegan package after subsampling each repertoire 100 times to 5,000 TCRs. CDR3 similarity networks were built from amino acid triplet string-kernel similarity, with CDR3s being connected when pairwise similarity was above 0.82. The public reads were reanalyzed by TCRdb: fastp trimming at Q25, MiXCR alignment, in-frame beta chains only. Rows with one shared CDR3 protein collapse into an entry with the most common genes and DNA. TCRdb, not the authors, supplied the V and J calls. For this sample the table gives a few thousand distinct CDR3 sequences, of which approximately 4.9% were detected only once. The ten most abundant clones make up approximately 23% of the sample.

The germline V gene supplies CDR1 MNHNS and CDR2 SASEGT. V ends up 7 bases short and J 8 bases short, with an unmatched junction base count of 10. From its cysteine to its phenylalanine, the CDR3 spans 14 amino acids. Solely the CDR3 DNA is kept, with 42 bases framed from the first base. This specimen comes from a study of spatial heterogeneity in lung cancer (dated by TCRdb to about 2019). In terms of the full investigation: Beta-chain transcripts were consistently detected in greater numbers than alpha-chain transcripts, which likely reflects a higher abundance of beta-chain transcripts. In tumor regions, TCR transcript counts showed a strong correlation with a T cell transcriptional module score from matched bulk RNA-seq. In the raw uncorrected reads, each unique combination of TCR and UMI appeared more than ten times on average. In non-small cell lung cancer, the study made a quantitative comparison of TCR alpha and beta repertoires among multiple tumor regions, matched nontumor lung and blood. Both alpha and beta chains were TCR-sequenced in 200 or so tumor regions, approximately 64 matched nontumor lung samples and some 50 PBMC samples obtained at surgery. Nonsynonymous mutation counts, determined by whole-exome sequencing of tumor tissue, were related to TCR repertoire features.

Paper-wide results and their limitations: Counts of ubiquitous and regional expanded TCRs were found to correlate with counts of ubiquitous and regional nonsynonymous mutations, respectively. The tumor nonsynonymous mutation count correlated with the number of expanded intratumoral alpha and beta TCRs. TCR-seq coverage of tumor T cells was estimated at only approximately 7% for alpha chains and 12% to 15% for beta chains. Additional single-cell paired TCR alpha and beta sequencing was considered necessary to confirm, at a functional level, the hypothesis that regional TCRs recognize regional mutations.

The time point label on this specimen signifies: sample taken at primary tumor resection. Donors were some 78 patients with early-stage, untreated non-small cell lung cancer from the lung TRACERx cohort. Without any cell sorting, TCR sequencing was performed on whole RNA extracted either from tumor and nontumor lung tissue or from cryopreserved PBMC samples. Only patients for whom sufficient RNA was available from at least two tumor regions were selected for TCR sequencing. Tumor and adjacent nontumor lung specimens were reviewed by a lung pathologist before selection. This chain is built from TRBV6-1 and TRBJ2-4; 8 central nucleotides agree with TRBD1. The receptor's source is a male donor with early-stage non-small cell lung cancer. Sequenced material: lung tumor tissue, taken at surgery. The CDR3 protein: CASMTGAMDDIQYF. The DNA sequence is TGTGCCAGCATGACAGGGGCGATGGACGACATTCAGTACTTC.